These 3 T cell receptor beta chains were sequenced from one sample in a study of blood T cells in healthy people across ages. A second about 6 to 12 cycle PCR used barcoded and J-beta primers. TCRdb used MiXCR to reprocess the 5' RACE reads, holding one entry per CDR3 protein. Of fewer than 2,000,000 distinct CDR3 sequences listed, about 31% are singletons. Sequenced material: blood. These receptors were collected from a woman in her 30s in good health.

This clonotype was detected many times. The chain links TRBV20-1 to TRBJ2-1, with a possible D match to TRBD2 (6 bases). Germline-derived CDR1 and CDR2 are DFQATT and SNEGSKA (reference sequence). Trimming removed 1 base at V and 7 bases at J, with 17 bases between. The CDR3 sequence is 15 residues long. The CDR3 coding sequence is TGCAGTGCTAGAGGACTAGGGAGTCCGGGGAATGAGCAGTTCTTC. This gives the protein CSARGLGSPGNEQFF.

This clonotype has just a few counts. The genes are TRBV10-3 and TRBJ1-6; no clear D gene. The CDR3 totals 13 residues. Per the germline V gene, CDR1 is ENHRY and CDR2 is SYGVKD. Trimming removed 10 bases from V and 6 bases from J, with 13 bases in between. The CDR3 region is CANNRDPNSPLHF. The CDR3 nucleotides read TGTGCCAACAACCGCGATCCTAATTCACCCCTCCACTTT.

Turning to this clonotype: No conserved phenylalanine or tryptophan is present at the end of the CDR3, so a read error is the likely explanation. V gene TRBV9 combines with J gene TRBJ2-3; D is possibly TRBD1 or TRBD2 (7 bases each). This CDR3 has 15 amino acids. The V and J ends lost 3 bases and 6 bases respectively, with 17 bases between them. Germline V gene data show CDR1 as SGDLS and CDR2 as YYNGEE. The CDR3 region is CASSAGGGGGDTQYL. The CDR3 coding sequence is TGTGCCAGCAGCGCCGGGGGAGGGGGCGGTGATACGCAGTATTTG.